This T cell receptor beta chain was observed in a study of regulatory T cells in long-lasting Graves disease. This clonotype occurred many times. Arm-PCR of CDR3 regions and iRepertoire HTBI primers were the basis on which TCR beta libraries were built. TCRdb analysed the multiplex PCR reads with MiXCR anew, one entry per CDR3 protein. The sample yields hundreds of thousands of distinct CDR3 sequences, 20% to 25% seen once. Time point noted: persistent/refractory GD, antithyroid drugs over 5 years with positive TRAb. Generation of the TCR library employed RNA extracted from PBMCs. The sequencing used peripheral blood mononuclear cells (PBMCs), collected when the disease was refractory, from a patient treated with antithyroid drugs. This TCR was sampled from a female donor with Graves disease.

The CDR3 nucleotides are TGTGCCAGCACTCCGGGCCACGAAGCTTTCTTT. This encodes CASTPGHEAFF. This chain connects TRBV11-2 to TRBJ1-1; D gene uncertain. V lost 7 bases to trimming and J lost 8 bases, with 11 bases between them. This CDR3 region has 11 residues. Germline V gene data show CDR1 as SGHAT and CDR2 as FQNNGV.